In its sample, the clone carrying this T cell receptor (beta chain) was seen a few times. No antigen is known for it. One entry per CDR3 protein, called by TCRdb with MiXCR from the 5' RACE reads. Of 280,000 or so distinct CDR3 sequences in the sample, roughly 8.2% were seen once. Germline CDR1 reads SGHKS; CDR2 reads YYEKEE (reference sequence). The V end lost 0 bases, the J end lost 4 bases, and 11 bases lay between the germline ends. This CDR3 region has 15 residues. This specimen belongs to a study of T-cell memory formation after mild COVID-19. Study outcomes and limitations: Contracting CD4+ clones lay largely in CM and EM, with CD8+ ones residing in EMRA. SARS-CoV-2 specificity of second-wave clones peaking day 37 was unconfirmed.

J is TRBJ1-5 and V is TRBV5-5; D is unresolved. The sample was PBMCs or a T cell subset sorted from them (not recorded which). The clonotype comes from a young man who had mild COVID-19 (a few samples of this study predate the infection). Cell type and time point are not known. The CDR3 nucleotides read TGTGCCAGCAGCTTGGGATGGGAATCGAATCAGCCCCAGCATTTT. Translated: CASSLGWESNQPQHF.